This T cell receptor beta chain was sequenced during a study of blood T cell repertoires in COVID-19. The germline V gene has CDR1 SGHDT and CDR2 YYEEEE. The CDR3 extends over 17 amino acids. The V and J ends lost 4 bases and 0 bases respectively, with 17 bases between them. Methods used by the authors: Nucleated cell counts were estimated from reference gene primer amplification. This table comes from immunoSEQ multiplex PCR, and its TCRdb copy is limited to in-frame clones, with some not included. V and J calls and clone size follow that table, whereas D and trimming were derived from the DNA. The data show around 300,000 clones, around 87% seen once.

The rearrangement links TRBV5-6 to TRBJ1-3; TRBD1 is a possible D gene (5 bases). This TCR was recovered from a man in his fifties or sixties with active or convalescent COVID-19. Sequenced: peripheral blood. DNA of the CDR3: TGTGCCAGCAGCACTCAGGGCAGGAGGGGCTCTGGAAACACCATATATTTT. Its protein is CASSTQGRRGSGNTIYF.